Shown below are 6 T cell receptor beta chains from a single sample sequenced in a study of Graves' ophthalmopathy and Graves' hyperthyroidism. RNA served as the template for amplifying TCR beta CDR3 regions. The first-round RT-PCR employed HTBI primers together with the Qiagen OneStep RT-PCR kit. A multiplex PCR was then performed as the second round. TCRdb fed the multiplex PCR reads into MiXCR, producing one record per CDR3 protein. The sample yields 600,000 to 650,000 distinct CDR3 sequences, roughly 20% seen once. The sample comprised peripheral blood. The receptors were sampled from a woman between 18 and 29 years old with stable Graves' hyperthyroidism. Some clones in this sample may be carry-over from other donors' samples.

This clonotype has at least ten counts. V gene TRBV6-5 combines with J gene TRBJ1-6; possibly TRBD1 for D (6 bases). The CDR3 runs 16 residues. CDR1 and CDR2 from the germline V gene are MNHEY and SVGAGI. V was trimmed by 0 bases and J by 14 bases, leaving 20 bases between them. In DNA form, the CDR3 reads TGTGCCAGCAGTTACTCGGGGGGCGCCTCGATCGTGTCCCTCCACTTT. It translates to CASSYSGGASIVSLHF.

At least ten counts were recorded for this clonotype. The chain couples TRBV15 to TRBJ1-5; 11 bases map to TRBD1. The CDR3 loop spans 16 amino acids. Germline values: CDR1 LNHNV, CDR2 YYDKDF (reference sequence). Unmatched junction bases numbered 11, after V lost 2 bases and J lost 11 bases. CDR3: CATSRPGQGVQWAQHF. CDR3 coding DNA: TGTGCCACCAGCAGACCGGGACAGGGGGTTCAGTGGGCCCAGCATTTT.

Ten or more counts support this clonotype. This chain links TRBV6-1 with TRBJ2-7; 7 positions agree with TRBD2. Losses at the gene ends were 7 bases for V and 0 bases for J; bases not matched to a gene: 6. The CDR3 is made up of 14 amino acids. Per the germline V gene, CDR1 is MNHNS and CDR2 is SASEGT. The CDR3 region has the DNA TGTGCCAGCACCCCGACTAGCAGCTCCTACGAGCAGTACTTC. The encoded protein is CASTPTSSSYEQYF.

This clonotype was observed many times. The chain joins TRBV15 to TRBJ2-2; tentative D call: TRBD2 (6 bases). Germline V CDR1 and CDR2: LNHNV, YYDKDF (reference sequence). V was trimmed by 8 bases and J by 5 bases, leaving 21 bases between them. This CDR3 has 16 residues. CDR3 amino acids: CATSNGERARTGELFF. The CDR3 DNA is TGTGCCACCTCAAACGGGGAGCGGGCGCGGACCGGGGAGCTGTTTTTT.

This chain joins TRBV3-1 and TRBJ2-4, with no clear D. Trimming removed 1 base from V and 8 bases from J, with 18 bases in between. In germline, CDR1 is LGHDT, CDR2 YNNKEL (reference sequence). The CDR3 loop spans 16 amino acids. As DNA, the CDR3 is TGTGCCAGCAGCCAAGGGTTTCCCGACCCCGCGGACATTCAGTACTTC. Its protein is CASSQGFPDPADIQYF.

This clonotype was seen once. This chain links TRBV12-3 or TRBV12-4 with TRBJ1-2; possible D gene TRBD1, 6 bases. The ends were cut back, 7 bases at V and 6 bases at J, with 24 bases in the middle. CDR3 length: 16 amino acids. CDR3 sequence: CASTLILGTTAHGYTF. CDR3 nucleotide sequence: TGTGCCAGCACTCTCATTCTGGGGACAACGGCACATGGCTACACCTTC.